This passage covers 9 T cell receptor beta chains from one sample sequenced in a study of cytomegalovirus exposure and HLA in healthy donors. The PCR employed 60 Vbeta primers together with 13 Jbeta primers. Sequencing used immunoSEQ multiplex PCR; TCRdb keeps in-frame clones, though not all of them. The repertoire holds around 110,000 clones, 50% to 80% seen once, with about 8.9% in the top ten. Sequencing input: PBMCs. The origin of the receptors is a woman in her 40s in good health and CMV-seropositive.

CDR3 in DNA: TGTGCCAGCACCCTCCCAGGCCCGGGACTAGCGGGGCCATCCTACGAGCAGTACTTC. This gives the protein CASTLPGPGLAGPSYEQYF. This chain links TRBV21-1 with TRBJ2-7; TRBD2 reflects the table's D call only, with no check against the DNA. TRBV21-1 is a known pseudogene. CDR3 size: 19 residues.

V usage is TRBV5-4 and J usage is TRBJ2-1, with D perhaps TRBD1 (5 bases). Trimming removed 1 base at V and 4 bases at J, with 9 bases between. CDR3 length equals 14 residues. CDR1 and CDR2 from the germline V gene are SGHNT and YYREEE (reference sequence). The DNA of the CDR3 is TGTGCCAGCAGCTTGACAGGAATATACAATGAGCAGTTCTTC. This codes for CASSLTGIYNEQFF.

This chain connects TRBV18 to TRBJ1-2; 8 positions match TRBD1. J lost 6 bases, V lost 5 bases, and 5 bases had no gene match. Germline CDR1 KGHSH, CDR2 LQKENI. CDR3 length equals 13 residues. The CDR3 DNA reads as TGTGCCAGCTCAGGACGGACAGGGAATGGCTACACCTTC. Its protein product is CASSGRTGNGYTF.

The genes are TRBV19 and TRBJ2-1; D gene uncertain. V lost 3 bases and J 3 bases, leaving 12 bases between the germline ends. Germline V gives CDR1 LNHDA, CDR2 SQIVND (reference sequence). The CDR3 covers 15 residues. The CDR3 is CASSMGVMDYNEQFF. The DNA of the CDR3 is TGTGCCAGTAGTATGGGCGTGATGGACTACAATGAGCAGTTCTTC. Looking up the rest from reference TRBV19 and TRBJ2-1 gives the full variable domain: DGGITQSPKYLFRKEGQNVTLSCEQNLNHDAMYWYRQDPGQGLRLIYYSQIVNDFQKGDIAEGYSVSREKKESFPLTVTSAQKNPTAFYLCASSMGVMDYNEQFFGPGTRLTVL.

This clone showed up just once. The germline gene is not matched at one end of the junction; a read error may be the cause. The V gene is TRBV7-7, the J gene TRBJ2-1; 9 bases line up with TRBD1. CDR1 and CDR2 (germline): SSHAT, FNYEAQ (reference sequence). This CDR3 contains 16 residues. The CDR3 loop is CASSLQPGTGNNEQFF. The CDR3 coding sequence is TGTGCTAGCAGCCTTCAACCAGGGACAGGGAACAATGAGCAGTTCTTC.

This clone was picked up one time. The rearrangement joins TRBV2 to TRBJ1-1, with D perhaps TRBD1 (6 bases). CDR1 SNHLY and CDR2 FYNNEI come from the germline V gene. The V gene lost 11 bases and the J gene lost 0 bases, with 10 bases spanning the gap. The CDR3 sequence is 12 residues long. DNA for the CDR3: TGTGCCGGACAGCTCATGAACACTGAAGCTTTCTTT. This gives the protein CAGQLMNTEAFF.

The J gene is TRBJ1-1, the V gene TRBV28; 12 bases are shared with TRBD1. Looked up from germline, CDR1 is MDHEN and CDR2 is SYDVKM. With 7 bases clipped from V and 11 bases from J, the junction kept 11 bases outside the gene matches. The CDR3 sequence is 14 residues long. The CDR3 loop reads CASTDGGQGANAFF. CDR3 coding DNA: TGTGCCAGCACCGATGGGGGACAGGGGGCGAATGCTTTCTTT. The full variable domain, rest sourced from reference TRBV28 and TRBJ1-1, is DVKVTQSSRYLVKRTGEKVFLECVQDMDHENMFWYRQDPGLGLRLIYFSYDVKMKEKGDIPEGYSVSREKKERFSLILESASTNQTSMYLCASTDGGQGANAFFGQGTRLTVV.

The chain recombines TRBV18 with TRBJ2-7; weak D call: TRBD2 (6 bases). This CDR3 is 14 amino acids long. V was cut by 1 base and J by 1 base, with 8 bases left in between. Germline CDR1 and CDR2: KGHSH and LQKENI. Written as DNA, the CDR3 is TGTGCCAGCTCACCACTGGAGGGGTCCTACGAGCAGTACTTC. The encoded protein is CASSPLEGSYEQYF.

V usage is TRBV5-3 and J usage is TRBJ2-3; TRBD2 matches at 13 bases. TRBV5-3 is reported as an ORF; its role is uncertain. V gave up 4 bases and J gave up 5 bases; unmatched junction bases: 1. The CDR3 covers 14 residues. The CDR3 is CARSTSGRGDTQYF. The CDR3 region has the DNA TGTGCCAGAAGCACTAGCGGGAGGGGAGATACGCAGTATTTT.